One and the same sample provided the 8 T cell receptor beta chains below, sequenced in a study of shared clonotypes between healthy human individuals. This table comes from immunoSEQ multiplex PCR, and its TCRdb copy is limited to in-frame clones, with some not included. In the table there are roughly 2.1 million clones, 90% to 95% of which are singletons. Only CD45RO-negative cells positively selected for CCR7 counted as naive CD8 cells, so terminally differentiated effector memory CD45RA+ cells were excluded. The sequenced sample was naive CD8+ T cells from PBMCs. The source of these receptors is a young man in good health. Some clones in this sample may be carry-over from other donors' samples.

Comment on this clone: This CDR3 is also generated by other DNA sequences in the sample. The V and J genes are TRBV27 and TRBJ2-7, with 9 bases that match TRBD2. Losses at the gene ends were 5 bases for V and 0 bases for J; bases not matched to a gene: 5. CDR3 length: 15 amino acids. Germline assignment: CDR1 MNHEY and CDR2 SMNVEV (reference sequence). The CDR3 region is CASSLSGGSSYEQYF. CDR3 bases: TGTGCCAGCAGTCTGAGCGGGGGGAGCTCCTACGAGCAGTACTTC.

This chain links TRBV5-5 with TRBJ2-7, with D possibly matching TRBD1 (6 bases). The CDR3 runs 14 residues. Germline V gives CDR1 SGHKS, CDR2 YYEKEE (reference sequence). Deletions cut 3 bases from V and 0 bases from J, with 10 bases between. CDR3 protein: CASSWTAGSYEQYF. CDR3 DNA sequence: TGTGCCAGCAGCTGGACAGCTGGCTCCTACGAGCAGTACTTC.

The CDR3 sequence: CASSQRSQLPGFYGYTF. In DNA, the CDR3 is TGCGCCAGCAGCCAAAGGTCGCAGCTCCCTGGGTTCTATGGCTACACCTTC. The chain couples TRBV4-1 to TRBJ1-2; D ambiguous. CDR3 length equals 17 residues. The germline V and J ends were trimmed by 2 bases and 4 bases, with 20 bases remaining between them. Per the germline V gene, CDR1 is MGHRA and CDR2 is YSYEKL.

CDR3 bases: TGTGCCAGCAGTGAAGCGCTGGCAGCCTACGAGCAGTACTTC. Amino acids: CASSEALAAYEQYF. This chain links TRBV2 with TRBJ2-7; D gene uncertain. The CDR3 consists of 14 residues. V was trimmed by 0 bases and J by 2 bases, leaving 8 bases between them. Germline CDR1 and CDR2: SNHLY and FYNNEI.

The chain uses TRBV28 and TRBJ2-1, with a possible D match to TRBD2 (6 bases). Germline lookup yields CDR1 MDHEN and CDR2 SYDVKM. The V end was cut by 5 bases, the J end by 5 bases, with 16 bases between. This CDR3 is 15 amino acids long. The CDR3 coding sequence is TGTGCCAGCAGTACCCTAAGGGAGGCTGACAATGAGCAGTTCTTC. As protein: CASSTLREADNEQFF.

V is TRBV29-1 and J is TRBJ2-1; 10 nucleotides agree with TRBD2. CDR3 length: 15 amino acids. Germline V gives CDR1 SQVTM, CDR2 ANQGSEA. J lost 10 bases, V lost 4 bases, and 13 bases had no gene match. The CDR3 is CSVGIRLAGDGEQFF. CDR3 DNA: TGCAGCGTTGGGATTCGGCTAGCGGGAGACGGGGAGCAGTTCTTC.

This rearrangement joins TRBV15 to TRBJ1-3; maybe TRBD1 (5 bases). Trimming removed 0 bases at V and 8 bases at J, with 11 bases between. Germline loops: CDR1 LNHNV, CDR2 YYDKDF (reference sequence). The CDR3 contains 14 residues. The CDR3 sequence: CATSREGTADTIYF. The CDR3 coding sequence is TGTGCCACCAGCAGAGAGGGGACCGCGGACACCATATATTTT. The full variable domain, in which reference TRBV15 and TRBJ1-3 provide the parts outside the CDR3, is DAMVIQNPRYQVTQFGKPVTLSCSQTLNHNVMYWYQQKSSQAPKLLFHYYDKDFNNEADTPDNFQSRRPNTSFCFLDIRSPGLGDTAMYLCATSREGTADTIYFGEGSWLTVV.

The CDR3 loop reads CASSLGINSNQPQHF. CDR3 DNA: TGTGCCAGCAGTTTAGGGATTAATAGCAATCAGCCCCAGCATTTT. The genes are TRBV28 and TRBJ1-5; D is uncertain. Trimming took off 2 bases at V and 0 bases at J, with 8 bases between the two ends. Germline lookup yields CDR1 MDHEN and CDR2 SYDVKM. The CDR3 length is 15 residues.